This TCR beta chain originates from a study of cytomegalovirus exposure and HLA in healthy donors. Findings and limits, study-wide: Generally TCR sequences proved uncommon, though certain public TCRs appeared in numerous donors. As confirmed in vitro, a few CMV-associated chains were specific for CMV antigens. TCR beta sequences reportedly predicted most subjects' HLA-A and HLA-B alleles accurately.

A word on this clone: What it recognizes is unknown.

The PCR had 60 Vbeta and 13 Jbeta primers. TCRdb's copy holds only in-frame clones and misses some; the assay was immunoSEQ multiplex PCR. The table records 70,000 to 95,000 clones, under 80% of them present only once. Germline V gene data show CDR1 as SGHDT and CDR2 as YYEEEE. The length of the CDR3 is 15 residues. Deletions cut 1 base from V and 1 base from J, with 11 bases between. Specimen: PBMCs. This sequence originates from a man aged 35 to 55 in good health and CMV-seronegative. The V gene is TRBV5-6, the J gene TRBJ2-5, with a weak D call TRBD1 (6 bases). DNA of the CDR3: TGTGCCAGCAGCTTGACAGACAGGCGCCAAGAGACCCAGTACTTC. Amino acids: CASSLTDRRQETQYF.